Listed below are T cell receptor beta chains from one sample, sequenced in a study of OX40 agonist ivuxolimab in advanced cancers. Produced via immunoSEQ multiplex PCR; TCRdb's table is partial and in-frame only. The sample records about 61,000 clones, roughly four fifths being singletons. This specimen consisted of CD4+ or CD8+ T cells sorted from blood, obtained in a trial of the OX40 agonist ivuxolimab. Receptor source: an adult with an advanced solid tumor such as melanoma, head and neck, liver or kidney cancer. Each CDR3 is given with its conserved first and last residue.

>TRBV7-9|TRBJ2-4
CASSWEVDRDIQYF
>TRBV4-1|TRBJ2-5
CASSRGWGQETQYF
>TRBV7-9|TRBJ2-1
CASSLGEQGGHEQFF
>TRBV7-2|TRBJ1-1
CASSLGTEEAFF
>TRBV14|TRBJ1-1
CASSQVPGGNTEAFF
>TRBV18|TRBJ2-3
CASSPVGGGTDTQYF
>TRBV28|TRBJ1-2
CASSSSIYGYTF
>TRBV5-3|TRBJ2-1
CARSLSGGTMDEQFF
>TRBV2|TRBJ1-2
CASNFIGAGSYTF
>TRBV7-9|TRBJ1-1
CASSLGRVSGPSNTEAFF
>TRBV18|TRBJ2-6
CASSPSEGSSGANVLTF
>TRBV6-1|TRBJ2-7
CASGLYEQYF
>TRBV7-9|TRBJ1-3
CASSQGASTIYF
>TRBV7-2|TRBJ1-2
CASSQGYLEQVNYGYTF
>TRBV11-3|TRBJ2-3
CASSQTGGTQYF